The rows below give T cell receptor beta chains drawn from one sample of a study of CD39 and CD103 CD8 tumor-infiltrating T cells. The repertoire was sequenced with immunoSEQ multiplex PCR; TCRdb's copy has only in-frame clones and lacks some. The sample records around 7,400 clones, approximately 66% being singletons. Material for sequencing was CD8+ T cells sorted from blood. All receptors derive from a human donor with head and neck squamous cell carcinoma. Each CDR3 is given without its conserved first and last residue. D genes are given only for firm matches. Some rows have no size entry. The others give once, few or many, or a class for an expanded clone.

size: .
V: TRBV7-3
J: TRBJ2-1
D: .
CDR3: ASSSNNEQF

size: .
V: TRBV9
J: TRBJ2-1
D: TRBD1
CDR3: ASSEPRDRGHYNEQF

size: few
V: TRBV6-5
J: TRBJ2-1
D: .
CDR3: ASSYSHSSSYNEQF

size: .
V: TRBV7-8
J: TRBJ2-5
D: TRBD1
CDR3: ASSSGQGPETQY

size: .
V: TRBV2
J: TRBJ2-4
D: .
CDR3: ASSEESKNIQY

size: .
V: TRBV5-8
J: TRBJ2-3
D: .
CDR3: ASSLVGVSTDTQY

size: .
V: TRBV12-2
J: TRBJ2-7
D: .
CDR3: ASRLGLTGPKDYEQY

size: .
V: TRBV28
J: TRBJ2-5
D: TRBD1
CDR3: ASSFGAGGVETQY

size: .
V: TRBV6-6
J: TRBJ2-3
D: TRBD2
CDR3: ASSLAADTQY

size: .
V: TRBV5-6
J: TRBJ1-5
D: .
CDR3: ASSLWGGSGGSEPQH

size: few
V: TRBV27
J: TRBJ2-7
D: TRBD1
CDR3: ASSLSPPDRAPSYEQY

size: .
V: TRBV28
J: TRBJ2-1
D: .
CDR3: ASSFPGVMMNEQF

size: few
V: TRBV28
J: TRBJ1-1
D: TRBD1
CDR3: ASSDLLDRENTEAF

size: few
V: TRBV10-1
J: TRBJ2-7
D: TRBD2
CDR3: ASSEVGTSGVH

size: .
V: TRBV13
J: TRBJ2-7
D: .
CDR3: ASSAQRAGYEQY

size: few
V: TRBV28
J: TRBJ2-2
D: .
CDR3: ASSTRGTGELF